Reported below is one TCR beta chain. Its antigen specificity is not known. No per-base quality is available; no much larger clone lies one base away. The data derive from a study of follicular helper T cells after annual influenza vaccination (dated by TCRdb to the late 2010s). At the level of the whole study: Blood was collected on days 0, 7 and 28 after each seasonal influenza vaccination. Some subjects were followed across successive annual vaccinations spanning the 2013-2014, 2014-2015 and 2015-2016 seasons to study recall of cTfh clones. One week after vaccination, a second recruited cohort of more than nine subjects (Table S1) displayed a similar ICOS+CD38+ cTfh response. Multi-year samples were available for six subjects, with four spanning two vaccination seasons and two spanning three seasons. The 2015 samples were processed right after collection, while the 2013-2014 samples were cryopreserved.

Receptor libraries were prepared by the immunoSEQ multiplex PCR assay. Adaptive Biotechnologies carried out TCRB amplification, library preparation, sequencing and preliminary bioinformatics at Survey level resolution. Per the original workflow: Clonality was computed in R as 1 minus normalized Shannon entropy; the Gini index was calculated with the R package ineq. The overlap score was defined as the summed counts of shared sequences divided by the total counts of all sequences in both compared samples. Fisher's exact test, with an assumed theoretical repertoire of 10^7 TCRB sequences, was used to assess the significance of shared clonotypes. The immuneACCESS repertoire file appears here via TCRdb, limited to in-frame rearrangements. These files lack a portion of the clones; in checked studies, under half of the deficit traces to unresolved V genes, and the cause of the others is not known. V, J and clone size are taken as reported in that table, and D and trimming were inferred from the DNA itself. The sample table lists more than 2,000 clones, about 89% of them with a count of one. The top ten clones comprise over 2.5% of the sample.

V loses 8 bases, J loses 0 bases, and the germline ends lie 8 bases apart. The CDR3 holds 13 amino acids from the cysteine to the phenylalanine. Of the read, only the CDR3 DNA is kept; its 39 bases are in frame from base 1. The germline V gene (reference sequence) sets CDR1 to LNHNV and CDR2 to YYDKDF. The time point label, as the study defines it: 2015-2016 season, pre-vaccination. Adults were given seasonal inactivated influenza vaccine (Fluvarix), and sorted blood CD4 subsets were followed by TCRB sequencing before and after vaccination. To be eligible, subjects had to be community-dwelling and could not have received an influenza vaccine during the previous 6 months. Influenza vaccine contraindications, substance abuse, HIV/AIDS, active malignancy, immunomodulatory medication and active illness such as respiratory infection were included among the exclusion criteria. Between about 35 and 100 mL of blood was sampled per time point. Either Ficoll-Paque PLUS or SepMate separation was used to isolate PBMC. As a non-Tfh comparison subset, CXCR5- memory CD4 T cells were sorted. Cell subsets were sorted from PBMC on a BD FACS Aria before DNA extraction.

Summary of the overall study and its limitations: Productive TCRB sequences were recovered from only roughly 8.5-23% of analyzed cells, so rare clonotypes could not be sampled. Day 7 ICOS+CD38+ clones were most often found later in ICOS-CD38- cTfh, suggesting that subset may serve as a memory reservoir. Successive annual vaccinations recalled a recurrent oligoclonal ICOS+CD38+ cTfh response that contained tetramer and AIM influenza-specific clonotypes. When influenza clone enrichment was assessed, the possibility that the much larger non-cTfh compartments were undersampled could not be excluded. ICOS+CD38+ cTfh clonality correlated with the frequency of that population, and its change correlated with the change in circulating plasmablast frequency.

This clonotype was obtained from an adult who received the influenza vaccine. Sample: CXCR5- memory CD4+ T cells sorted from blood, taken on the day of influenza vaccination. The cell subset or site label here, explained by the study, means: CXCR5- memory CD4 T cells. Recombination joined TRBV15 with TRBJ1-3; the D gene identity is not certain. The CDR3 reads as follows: CATAFGSGNTIYF. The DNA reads TGTGCCACCGCATTTGGCTCTGGAAACACCATATATTTT. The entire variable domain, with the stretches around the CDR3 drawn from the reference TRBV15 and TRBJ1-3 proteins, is DAMVIQNPRYQVTQFGKPVTLSCSQTLNHNVMYWYQQKSSQAPKLLFHYYDKDFNNEADTPDNFQSRRPNTSFCFLDIRSPGLGDTAMYLCATAFGSGNTIYFGEGSWLTVV.